This T cell receptor beta chain was recorded in a study of CD8+ T cells in alopecia areata. Study in general: The drug, oral tofacitinib, was given to treated patients at 5 to 10 mg twice daily.

Samples from alopecia areata patients were lesional scalp punch biopsies and peripheral blood. This clone has more than one count but fewer than ten. J gave up 4 bases and V 0 bases, and 10 bases lay outside the gene matches. The CDR3 runs to 18 residues. Germline V gene data show CDR1 as SGHTA and CDR2 as FQGNSA. The authors extracted RNA and reverse transcribed it into cDNA as the sequencing template. Profiling relied on immunoSEQ multiplex PCR, and the TCRdb table lists in-frame clones only, not all of them. The repertoire holds fewer than 150,000 clones, 35% to 45% seen once, with approximately 3.3% in the top ten.

The receptor comes from a human donor with alopecia areata. The chain has TRBV7-2 and TRBJ2-1, with 9 bases lining up with TRBD2. The specimen was CD4+ T cells sorted from blood. The CDR3 reads CASSLADLSGRGYNEQFF. CDR3 sequence (DNA): TGTGCCAGCAGCTTAGCGGACCTTAGCGGGAGAGGGTACAATGAGCAGTTCTTC.